This T cell receptor beta chain was captured by sequencing in a study of T cell repertoires in cytomegalovirus infection. Study-wide background: Epitope selection comprised recently identified HLA-C-restricted CMV epitopes and well-studied HLA-B-restricted CMV epitopes. Matching HLA type, along with CMV infection, was indicated by public TCR beta signatures.

Worth noting for this clonotype: The antigen remains undetermined.

Study observations and caveats: Ex vivo, HLA-C-restricted CMV-specific TCR beta clonotypes prevailed over the rest of the response.

TCRdb itself ran the reads through MiXCR, one entry per CDR3 protein. The table shows some 590,000 distinct CDR3 sequences, with roughly 42% occurring only once. The source was cultured PBMCs, collected from culture after CMV antigen stimulation. The source is a human donor in good health (CMV status not recorded). Some clones in this sample may be carry-over from other donors' samples.

Here the CDR3 reads CASSPEGPGGYEQYF. CDR3 bases: TGTGCCAGCAGCCCCGAAGGGCCAGGTGGCTACGAGCAGTACTTC. The chain uses TRBV11-2 and TRBJ2-7; D is unresolved. The germline V gene has CDR1 SGHAT and CDR2 FQNNGV. The length of the CDR3 is 15 residues. The ends were cut back, 5 bases at V and 3 bases at J, with 17 bases in the middle.